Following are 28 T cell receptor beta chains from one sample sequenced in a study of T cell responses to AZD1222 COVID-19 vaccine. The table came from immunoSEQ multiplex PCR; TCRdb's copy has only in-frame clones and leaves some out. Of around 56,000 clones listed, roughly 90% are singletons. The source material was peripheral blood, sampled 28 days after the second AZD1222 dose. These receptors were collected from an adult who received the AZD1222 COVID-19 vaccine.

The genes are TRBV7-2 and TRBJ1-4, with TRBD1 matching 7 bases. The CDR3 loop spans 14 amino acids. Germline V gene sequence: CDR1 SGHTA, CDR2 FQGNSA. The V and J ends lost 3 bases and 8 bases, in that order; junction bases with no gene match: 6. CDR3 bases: TGTGCCAGCAGCTTGTCAGGGGGATTAGAAAAACTGTTTTTT. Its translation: CASSLSGGLEKLFF.

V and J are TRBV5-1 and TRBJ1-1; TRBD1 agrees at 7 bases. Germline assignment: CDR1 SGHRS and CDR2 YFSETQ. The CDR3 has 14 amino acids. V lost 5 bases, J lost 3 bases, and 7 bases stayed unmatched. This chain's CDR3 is CASSYTGTDTEAFF. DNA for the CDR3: TGCGCCAGCAGTTATACCGGGACAGACACTGAAGCTTTCTTT.

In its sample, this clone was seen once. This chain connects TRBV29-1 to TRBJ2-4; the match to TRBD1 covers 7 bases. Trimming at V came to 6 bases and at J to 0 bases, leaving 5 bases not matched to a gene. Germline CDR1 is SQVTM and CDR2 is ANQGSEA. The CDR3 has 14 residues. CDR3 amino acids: CSVAYRGAKNIQYF. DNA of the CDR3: TGCAGCGTAGCCTACAGGGGAGCCAAAAACATTCAGTACTTC.

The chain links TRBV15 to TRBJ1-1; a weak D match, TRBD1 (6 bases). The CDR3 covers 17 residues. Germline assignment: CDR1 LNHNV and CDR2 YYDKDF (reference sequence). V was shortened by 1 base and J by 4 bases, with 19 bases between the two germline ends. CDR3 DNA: TGTGCCACCAGCAGAGCCCACCTCGGGGGGGCTGGCACTGAAGCTTTCTTT. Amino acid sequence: CATSRAHLGGAGTEAFF.

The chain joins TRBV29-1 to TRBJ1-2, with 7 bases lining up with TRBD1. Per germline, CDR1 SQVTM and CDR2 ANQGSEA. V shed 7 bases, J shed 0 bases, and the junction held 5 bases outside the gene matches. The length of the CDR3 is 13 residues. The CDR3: CSGQGGPNYGYTF. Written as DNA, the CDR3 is TGCAGCGGACAGGGAGGACCTAACTATGGCTACACCTTC. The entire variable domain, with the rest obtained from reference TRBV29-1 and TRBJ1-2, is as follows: SAVISQKPSRDICQRGTSLTIQCQVDSQVTMMFWYRQQPGQSLTLIATANQGSEATYESGFVIDKFPISRPNLTFSTLTVSNMSPEDSSIYLCSGQGGPNYGYTFGSGTRLTVV.

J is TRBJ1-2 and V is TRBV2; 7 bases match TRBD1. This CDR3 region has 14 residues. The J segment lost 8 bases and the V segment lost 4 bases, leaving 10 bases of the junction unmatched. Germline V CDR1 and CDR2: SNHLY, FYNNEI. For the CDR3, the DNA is TGTGCCAGCAGTGTAGGACAGGCCCGTGTGGGCTACACCTTC. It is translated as CASSVGQARVGYTF.

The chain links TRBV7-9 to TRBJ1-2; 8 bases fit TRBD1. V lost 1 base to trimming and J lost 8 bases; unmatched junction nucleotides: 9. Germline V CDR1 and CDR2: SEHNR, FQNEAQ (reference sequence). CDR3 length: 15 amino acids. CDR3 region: CASSLGRLTGEGYTF. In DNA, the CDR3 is TGTGCCAGCAGCTTAGGTAGGTTGACAGGGGAGGGCTACACCTTC.

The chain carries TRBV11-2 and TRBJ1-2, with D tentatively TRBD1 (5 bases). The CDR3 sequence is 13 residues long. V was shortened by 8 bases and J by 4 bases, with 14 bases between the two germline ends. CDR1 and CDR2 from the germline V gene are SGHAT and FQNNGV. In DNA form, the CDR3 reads TGTGCCAGCGGGCCCGAGACAGCCTATGGCTACACCTTC. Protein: CASGPETAYGYTF.

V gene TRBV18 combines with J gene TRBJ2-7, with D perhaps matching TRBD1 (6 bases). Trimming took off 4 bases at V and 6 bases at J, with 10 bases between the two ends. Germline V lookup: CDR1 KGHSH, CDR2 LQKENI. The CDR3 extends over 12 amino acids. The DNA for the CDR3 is TGTGCCAGCTCACAAGGACAGAGCGAGCAGTACTTC. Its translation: CASSQGQSEQYF. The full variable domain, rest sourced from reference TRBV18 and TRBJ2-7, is NAGVMQNPRHLVRRRGQEARLRCSPMKGHSHVYWYRQLPEEGLKFMVYLQKENIIDESGMPKERFSAEFPKEGPSILRIQQVVRGDSAAYFCASSQGQSEQYFGPGTRLTVT.

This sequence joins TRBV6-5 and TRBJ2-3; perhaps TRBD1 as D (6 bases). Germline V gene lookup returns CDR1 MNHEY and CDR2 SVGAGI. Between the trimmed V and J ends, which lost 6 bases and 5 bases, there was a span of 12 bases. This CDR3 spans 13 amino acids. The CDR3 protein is CASRTGYKDTQYF. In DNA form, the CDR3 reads TGTGCCAGCAGGACAGGTTATAAAGATACGCAGTATTTT.

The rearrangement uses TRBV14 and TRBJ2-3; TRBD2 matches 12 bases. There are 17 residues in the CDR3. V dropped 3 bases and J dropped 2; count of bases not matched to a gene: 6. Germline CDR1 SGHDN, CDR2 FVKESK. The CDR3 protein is CASSHRGLAGPTDTQYF. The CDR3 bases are TGTGCCAGCAGCCATCGTGGACTAGCGGGACCCACAGATACGCAGTATTTT. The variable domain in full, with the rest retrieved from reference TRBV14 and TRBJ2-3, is EAGVTQFPSHSVIEKGQTVTLRCDPISGHDNLYWYRRVMGKEIKFLLHFVKESKQDESGMPNNRFLAERTGGTYSTLKVQPAELEDSGVYFCASSHRGLAGPTDTQYFGPGTRLTVL.

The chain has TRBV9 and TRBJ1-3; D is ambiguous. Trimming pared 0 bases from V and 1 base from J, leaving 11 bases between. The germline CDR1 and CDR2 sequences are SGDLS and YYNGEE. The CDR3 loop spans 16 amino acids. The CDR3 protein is CASSVGPRGSGNTIYF. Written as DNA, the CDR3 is TGTGCCAGCAGCGTAGGGCCGCGGGGTTCTGGAAACACCATATATTTT.

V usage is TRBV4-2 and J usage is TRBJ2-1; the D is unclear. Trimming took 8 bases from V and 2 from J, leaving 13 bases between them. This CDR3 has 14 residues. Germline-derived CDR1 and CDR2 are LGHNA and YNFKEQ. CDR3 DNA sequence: TGTGCCAGCGCCCCCGGGTTGGCCTACAATGAGCAGTTCTTC. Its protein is CASAPGLAYNEQFF.

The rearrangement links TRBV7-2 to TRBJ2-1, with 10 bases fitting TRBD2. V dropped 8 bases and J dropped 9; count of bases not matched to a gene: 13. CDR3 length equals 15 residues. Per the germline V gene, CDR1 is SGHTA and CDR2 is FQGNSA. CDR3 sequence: CASLFLAGVMGEQFF. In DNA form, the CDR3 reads TGTGCCAGCCTTTTTCTAGCGGGAGTTATGGGTGAGCAGTTCTTC.

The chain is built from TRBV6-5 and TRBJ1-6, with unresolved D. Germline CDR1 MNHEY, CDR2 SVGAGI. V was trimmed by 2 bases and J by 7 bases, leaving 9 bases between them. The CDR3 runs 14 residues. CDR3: CASSYAGRNSPLHF. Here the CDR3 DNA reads TGTGCCAGCAGTTACGCGGGCAGAAATTCACCCCTCCACTTT.

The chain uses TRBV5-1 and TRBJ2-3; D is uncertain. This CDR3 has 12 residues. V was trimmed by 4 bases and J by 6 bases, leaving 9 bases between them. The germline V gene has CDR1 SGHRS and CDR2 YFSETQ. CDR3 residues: CASSPARDTQYF. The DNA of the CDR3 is TGCGCCAGCAGCCCCGCCAGGGATACGCAGTATTTT.

The DNA for the CDR3 is TGTGCTAGTGGAAGAGACCACTACGAGCAGTACTTC. Its translation is CASGRDHYEQYF. The chain recombines TRBV12-5 with TRBJ2-7; D call uncertain. In germline, CDR1 is LGHNT, CDR2 FRNRAP. The CDR3 covers 12 residues. Trimming stripped 6 bases from V and 3 bases from J, with 9 bases between.

CDR3 coding DNA: TGTGCCAGCAGCTCCGGGACGGAAACCTACGAGCAGTACTTC. It specifies CASSSGTETYEQYF. The rearrangement uses TRBV5-4 and TRBJ2-7; D assignment may be TRBD1 or TRBD2 (5 bases each). The CDR3 extends over 14 amino acids. The germline V and J ends were trimmed by 3 bases and 2 bases, with 12 bases remaining between them. Germline V gene data show CDR1 as SGHNT and CDR2 as YYREEE (reference sequence).

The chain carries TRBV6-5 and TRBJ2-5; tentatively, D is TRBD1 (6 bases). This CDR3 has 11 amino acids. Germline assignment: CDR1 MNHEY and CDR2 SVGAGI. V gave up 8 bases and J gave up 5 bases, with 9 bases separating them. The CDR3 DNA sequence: TGTGCCAGCTCTACAGGGGAGACCCAGTACTTC. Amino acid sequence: CASSTGETQYF.

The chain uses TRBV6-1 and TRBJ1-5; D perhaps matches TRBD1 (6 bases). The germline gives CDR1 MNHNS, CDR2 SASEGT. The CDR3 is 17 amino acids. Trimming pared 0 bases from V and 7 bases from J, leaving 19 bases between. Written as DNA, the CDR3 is TGTGCCAGCAGTGAAGCTCTAGGACAGCCCGGAGGGCAGCCCCAGCATTTT. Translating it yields CASSEALGQPGGQPQHF.

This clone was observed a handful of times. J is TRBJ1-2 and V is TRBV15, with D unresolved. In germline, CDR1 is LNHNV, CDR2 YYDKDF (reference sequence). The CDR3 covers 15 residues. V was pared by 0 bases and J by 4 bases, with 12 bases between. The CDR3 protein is CATSREGAAAYGYTF. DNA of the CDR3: TGTGCCACCAGCAGAGAAGGCGCGGCAGCCTATGGCTACACCTTC. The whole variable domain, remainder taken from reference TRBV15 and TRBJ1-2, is DAMVIQNPRYQVTQFGKPVTLSCSQTLNHNVMYWYQQKSSQAPKLLFHYYDKDFNNEADTPDNFQSRRPNTSFCFLDIRSPGLGDTAMYLCATSREGAAAYGYTFGSGTRLTVV.

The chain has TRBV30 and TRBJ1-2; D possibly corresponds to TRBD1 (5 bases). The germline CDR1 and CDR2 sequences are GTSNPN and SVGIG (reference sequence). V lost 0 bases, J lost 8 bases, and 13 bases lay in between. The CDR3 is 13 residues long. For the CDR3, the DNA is TGTGCCTGGAGTGTACGGAGGGGAGGCGGCTACACCTTC. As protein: CAWSVRRGGGYTF.

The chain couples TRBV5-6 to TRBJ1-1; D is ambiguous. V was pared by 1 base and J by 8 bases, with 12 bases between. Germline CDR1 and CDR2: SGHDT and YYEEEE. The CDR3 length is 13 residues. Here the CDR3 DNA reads TGTGCCAGCAGCTTGCGGTATAACAGAGAAGCTTTCTTT. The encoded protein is CASSLRYNREAFF.

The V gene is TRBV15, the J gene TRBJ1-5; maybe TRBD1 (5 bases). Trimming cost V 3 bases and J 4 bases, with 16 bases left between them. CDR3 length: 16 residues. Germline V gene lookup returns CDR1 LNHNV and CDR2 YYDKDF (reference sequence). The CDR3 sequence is CATSSLYDKGNQPQHF. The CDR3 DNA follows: TGTGCCACCAGCAGCCTCTATGACAAGGGGAATCAGCCCCAGCATTTT.

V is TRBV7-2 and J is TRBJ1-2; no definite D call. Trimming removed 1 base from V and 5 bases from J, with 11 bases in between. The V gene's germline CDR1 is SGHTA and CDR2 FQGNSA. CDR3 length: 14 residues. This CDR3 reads CASSLEGRLYGYTF. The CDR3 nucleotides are TGTGCCAGCAGCTTAGAGGGCCGCCTGTATGGCTACACCTTC. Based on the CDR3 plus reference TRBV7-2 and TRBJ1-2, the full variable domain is GAGVSQSPSNKVTEKGKDVELRCDPISGHTALYWYRQSLGQGLEFLIYFQGNSAPDKSGLPSDRFSAERTGGSVSTLTIQRTQQEDSAVYLCASSLEGRLYGYTFGSGTRLTVV.

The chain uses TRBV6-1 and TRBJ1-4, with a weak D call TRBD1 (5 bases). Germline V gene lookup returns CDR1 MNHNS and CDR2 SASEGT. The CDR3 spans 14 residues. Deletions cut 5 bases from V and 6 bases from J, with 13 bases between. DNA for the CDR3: TGTGCCAGCAGTCTCCAGGGATCCGATGAAAAACTGTTTTTT. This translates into CASSLQGSDEKLFF.

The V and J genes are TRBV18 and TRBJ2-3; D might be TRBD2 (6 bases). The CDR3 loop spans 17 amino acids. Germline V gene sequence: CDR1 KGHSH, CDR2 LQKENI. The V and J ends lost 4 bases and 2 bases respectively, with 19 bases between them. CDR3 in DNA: TGTGCCAGCTCACACACGGGGGACTTCTGGGCCACAGATACGCAGTATTTT. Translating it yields CASSHTGDFWATDTQYF.

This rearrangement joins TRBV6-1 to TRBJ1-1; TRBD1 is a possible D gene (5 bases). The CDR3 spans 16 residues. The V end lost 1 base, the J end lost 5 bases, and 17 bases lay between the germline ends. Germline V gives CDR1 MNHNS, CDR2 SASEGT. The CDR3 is CASSEGVWGSKTEAFF. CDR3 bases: TGTGCCAGCAGTGAAGGCGTTTGGGGCAGTAAAACTGAAGCTTTCTTT.